The 4 T cell receptor beta chains listed next were all sequenced from one sample in a study of T cell responses to AZD1222 COVID-19 vaccine. Clones were sequenced by immunoSEQ multiplex PCR, and TCRdb holds only the in-frame ones, with some missing. The repertoire includes 45,000 to 55,000 clones, around 80% of them detected once, and roughly a tenth sits in the top ten. The sample in question was peripheral blood, obtained on day 0 of AZD1222 vaccination. The source of these receptors is an adult in good health.

This clone is judged medium-sized. The rearrangement links TRBV14 to TRBJ1-6; tentatively, D is TRBD1 (5 bases). The CDR3 is 16 amino acids. V was trimmed by 0 bases and J by 10 bases, leaving 16 bases between them. CDR1 and CDR2 from the germline V gene are SGHDN and FVKESK. The CDR3 DNA reads as TGTGCCAGCAGCCAAGATCGGGCAGGGTCGGGCTCACCCCTCCACTTT. Translating it yields CASSQDRAGSGSPLHF.

This sequence joins TRBV19 and TRBJ1-2; D perhaps matches TRBD1 (6 bases). Trimming removed 7 bases from V and 7 bases from J, with 16 bases in between. The CDR3 is 13 residues long. Germline CDR1 LNHDA, CDR2 SQIVND (reference sequence). DNA for the CDR3: TGTGCCAGTAATAACAGGGAAGTCGCTGGCTACACCTTC. Translating gives CASNNREVAGYTF.

This clone was observed once. This rearrangement joins TRBV7-2 to TRBJ1-6; D gene unclear. This CDR3 has 16 residues. The V gene lost 0 bases and the J gene lost 8 bases, with 14 bases spanning the gap. Germline CDR1 and CDR2: SGHTA and FQGNSA. The CDR3 coding sequence is TGTGCCAGCAGCTTAGCGCGCAGTGTTTCGCATTCACCCCTCCACTTT. It encodes CASSLARSVSHSPLHF.

The chain combines TRBV5-4 with TRBJ2-4; perhaps D is TRBD1 or TRBD2 (6 bases each). V was trimmed by 3 bases and J by 2 bases, leaving 18 bases between them. The germline CDR1 and CDR2 sequences are SGHNT and YYREEE (reference sequence). This CDR3 spans 17 amino acids. CDR3 residues: CASSSPKGGGSKNIQYF. In DNA form, the CDR3 reads TGTGCCAGCAGCTCCCCGAAGGGGGGCGGATCCAAAAACATTCAGTACTTC.